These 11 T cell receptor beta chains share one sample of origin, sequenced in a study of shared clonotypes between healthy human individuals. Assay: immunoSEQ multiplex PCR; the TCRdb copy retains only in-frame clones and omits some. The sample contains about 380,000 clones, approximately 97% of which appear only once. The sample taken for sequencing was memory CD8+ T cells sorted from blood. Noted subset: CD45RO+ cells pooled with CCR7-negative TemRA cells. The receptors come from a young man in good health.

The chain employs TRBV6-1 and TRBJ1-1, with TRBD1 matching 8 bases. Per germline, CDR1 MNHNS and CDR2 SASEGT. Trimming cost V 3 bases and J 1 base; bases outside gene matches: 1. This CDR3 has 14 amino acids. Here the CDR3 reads CASSEGQANTEAFF. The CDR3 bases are TGTGCCAGCAGTGAGGGACAGGCGAACACTGAAGCTTTCTTT.

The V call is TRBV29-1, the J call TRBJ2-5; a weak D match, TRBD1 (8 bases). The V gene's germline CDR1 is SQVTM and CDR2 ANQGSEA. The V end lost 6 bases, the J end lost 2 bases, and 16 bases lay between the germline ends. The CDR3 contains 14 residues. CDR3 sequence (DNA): TGCAGCGTCGTAAGCGGGACAGGACAAGAGACCCAGTACTTC. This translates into CSVVSGTGQETQYF.

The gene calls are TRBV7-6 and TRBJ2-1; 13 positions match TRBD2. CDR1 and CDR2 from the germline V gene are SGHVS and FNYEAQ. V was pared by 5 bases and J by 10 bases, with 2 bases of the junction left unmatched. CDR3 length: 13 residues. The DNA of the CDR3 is TGTGCCAGCAGCCCGACTAGCGGGAGGGAGCAGTTCTTC. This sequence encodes CASSPTSGREQFF.

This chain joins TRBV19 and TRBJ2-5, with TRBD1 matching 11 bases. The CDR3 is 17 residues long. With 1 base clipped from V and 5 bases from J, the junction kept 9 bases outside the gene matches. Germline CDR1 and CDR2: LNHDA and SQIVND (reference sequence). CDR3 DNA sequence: TGTGCCAGTAGTATAGGATCCGGGACAGGGGGGTGGGAGACCCAGTACTTC. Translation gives CASSIGSGTGGWETQYF. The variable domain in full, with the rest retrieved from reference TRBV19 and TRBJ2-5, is DGGITQSPKYLFRKEGQNVTLSCEQNLNHDAMYWYRQDPGQGLRLIYYSQIVNDFQKGDIAEGYSVSREKKESFPLTVTSAQKNPTAFYLCASSIGSGTGGWETQYFGPGTRLLVL.

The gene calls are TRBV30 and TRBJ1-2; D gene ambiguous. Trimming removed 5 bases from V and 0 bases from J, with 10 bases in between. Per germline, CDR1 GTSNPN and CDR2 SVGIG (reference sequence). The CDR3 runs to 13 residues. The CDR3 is CAWGPPANYGYTF. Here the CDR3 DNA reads TGTGCCTGGGGACCGCCAGCTAACTATGGCTACACCTTC.

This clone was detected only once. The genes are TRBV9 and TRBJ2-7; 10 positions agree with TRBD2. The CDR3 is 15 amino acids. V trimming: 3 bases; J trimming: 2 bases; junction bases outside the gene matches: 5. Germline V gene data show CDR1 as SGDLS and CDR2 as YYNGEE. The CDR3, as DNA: TGTGCCAGCAGCGGCTCCGGACTAGCGGCCTACGAGCAGTACTTC. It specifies CASSGSGLAAYEQYF. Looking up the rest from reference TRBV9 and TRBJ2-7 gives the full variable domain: DSGVTQTPKHLITATGQRVTLRCSPRSGDLSVYWYQQSLDQGLQFLIQYYNGEERAKGNILERFSAQQFPDLHSELNLSSLELGDSALYFCASSGSGLAAYEQYFGPGTRLTVT.

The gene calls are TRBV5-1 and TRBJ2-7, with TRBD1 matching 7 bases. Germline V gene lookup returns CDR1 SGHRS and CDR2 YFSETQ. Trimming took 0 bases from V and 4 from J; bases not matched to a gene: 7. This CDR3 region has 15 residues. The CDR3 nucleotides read TGCGCCAGCAGCTTGGGAGGGACAGACCCTTACGAGCAGTACTTC. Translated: CASSLGGTDPYEQYF.

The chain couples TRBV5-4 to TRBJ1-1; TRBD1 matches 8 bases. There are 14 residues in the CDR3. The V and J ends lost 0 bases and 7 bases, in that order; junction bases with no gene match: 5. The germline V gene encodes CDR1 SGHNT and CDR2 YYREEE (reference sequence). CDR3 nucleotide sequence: TGTGCCAGCAGCTTGGGACAGGGGAGGAATGAAGCTTTCTTT. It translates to CASSLGQGRNEAFF.

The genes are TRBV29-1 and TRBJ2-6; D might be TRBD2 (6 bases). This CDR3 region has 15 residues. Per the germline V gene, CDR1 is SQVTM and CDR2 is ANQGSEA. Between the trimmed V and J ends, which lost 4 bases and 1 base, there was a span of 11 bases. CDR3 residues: CSVVGGLSGANVLTF. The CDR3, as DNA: TGCAGCGTTGTGGGGGGTTTGTCTGGGGCCAACGTCCTGACTTTC.

CDR3 coding DNA: TGTGCCAGCAGCTTAGGGTCAGCGGGAGGGCCCAACGGGGAGCTGTTTTTT. It translates to CASSLGSAGGPNGELFF. The chain carries TRBV7-2 and TRBJ2-2, with 10 nucleotides matching TRBD2. The V gene end was trimmed by 1 base and the J gene end by 7 bases; junction bases not matched to a gene: 9. This CDR3 has 17 amino acids. The V gene's germline CDR1 is SGHTA and CDR2 FQGNSA.

CDR3 in amino acids: CASSPRTSGRARGETQYF. In DNA, the CDR3 is TGTGCCAGCAGTCCCCGGACTAGCGGGAGGGCCAGGGGAGAGACCCAGTACTTC. The V and J genes are TRBV2 and TRBJ2-5, with 15 nucleotides matching TRBD2. The CDR3 sequence is 18 residues long. Per the germline V gene, CDR1 is SNHLY and CDR2 is FYNNEI. After removal of 5 bases from V and 4 bases from J, the junction contained 11 bases not matched to a gene.